The 5 T cell receptor beta chains below were found in one sample sequenced in a study of blood T cell repertoires in COVID-19. Measured with immunoSEQ multiplex PCR; TCRdb has only the in-frame clones, and not every one. The repertoire holds over 100,000 clones, under 90% seen once, with 6.6% in the top ten. Sequencing was done on a sample of peripheral blood. All receptors derive from a woman aged 45-65 years with acute or convalescent COVID-19.

The rearrangement joins TRBV9 to TRBJ2-1; unclear D gene. The V gene lost 2 bases and the J gene lost 2 bases, with 5 bases spanning the gap. The CDR3 length is 13 residues. The germline V gene encodes CDR1 SGDLS and CDR2 YYNGEE. CDR3 bases: TGTGCCAGCAGCGTGGCAACCTACAATGAGCAGTTCTTC. As protein: CASSVATYNEQFF.

V is TRBV2 and J is TRBJ1-3; D possibly corresponds to TRBD1 (6 bases). The germline CDR1 and CDR2 sequences are SNHLY and FYNNEI. The CDR3 runs 16 residues. The V gene lost 8 bases and the J gene lost 0 bases, with 17 bases spanning the gap. The CDR3, as DNA: TGTGCCAGCCTCACAGGGAGCCTGGACTCTGGAAACACCATATATTTT. Encoded protein: CASLTGSLDSGNTIYF.

The J gene is TRBJ1-2, the V gene TRBV7-2; D possibly corresponds to TRBD1 (6 bases). CDR1 and CDR2 from the germline V gene are SGHTA and FQGNSA. Between the trimmed V and J ends, which lost 5 bases and 4 bases, there was a span of 20 bases. CDR3 length equals 16 residues. The CDR3 region is CASSPTGQTAFYGYTF. DNA for the CDR3: TGTGCCAGCAGCCCGACGGGACAAACGGCTTTCTATGGCTACACCTTC.

The chain has TRBV5-6 and TRBJ2-7; TRBD1 matches at 9 bases. Looked up from germline, CDR1 is SGHDT and CDR2 is YYEEEE. The CDR3 has 16 residues. V lost 0 bases to trimming and J lost 1 base; unmatched junction nucleotides: 5. The CDR3: CASSLVVDRGSYEQYF. In DNA form, the CDR3 reads TGTGCCAGCAGCTTGGTGGTCGACAGGGGGTCCTACGAGCAGTACTTC.

This chain uses TRBV20-1 with TRBJ2-2, with TRBD2 as a possible D gene (6 bases). CDR3 length: 14 amino acids. The germline V gene encodes CDR1 DFQATT and CDR2 SNEGSKA (reference sequence). Between the trimmed V and J ends, which lost 3 bases and 5 bases, there was a span of 13 bases. CDR3 sequence reads: CSASSPGGTGELFF. The CDR3 DNA sequence: TGCAGTGCTAGTTCCCCTGGGGGGACCGGGGAGCTGTTTTTT.